A single sample gave rise to the 20 T cell receptor beta chains below, sequenced in a study of vaccination and CD4 T cells after COVID-19. The Oncomine TCR Beta short-read assay was applied to DNA of cultured CD4+ T cells. TCRdb processed the PCR reads anew with MiXCR; each CDR3 protein has one entry. The sample contains around 18,000 distinct CDR3 sequences, roughly 56% of which appear only once. No antigens are known for them. Time point described: late sampling 161 to 241 days after vaccination in three convalescent patients. Treatment of the sample: roughly 10-day PBMC culture with coronavirus spike peptide pools or control peptides (ViraFEST assay). The sample was CD4+ T cells from blood, cultured in vitro, taken about 7 months after SARS-CoV-2 vaccination. The receptors stem from a human donor who had recovered from COVID-19.

The chain has TRBV10-2 and TRBJ2-3, with 9 bases identical to TRBD2. CDR3 size: 14 residues. Germline V CDR1 and CDR2: WSHSY, SAAADI. The junction had 2 bases not matched to a gene; V was cut back by 3 bases and J by 4 bases. CDR3 residues: CASSDGTSPDTQYF. CDR3 DNA sequence: TGCGCCAGCAGTGATGGGACTAGCCCAGATACGCAGTATTTT.

This clonotype was detected a few times. V usage is TRBV20-1 and J usage is TRBJ2-1; D perhaps matches TRBD2 (5 bases). Germline CDR1 is DFQATT and CDR2 is SNEGSKA (reference sequence). Trimming removed 3 bases from V and 11 bases from J, with 14 bases in between. The CDR3 length is 12 residues. The CDR3 loop reads CSARLAGKKQFF. The CDR3 coding sequence is TGCAGTGCTAGGCTGGCGGGCAAAAAGCAGTTCTTC.

This clonotype was seen a handful of times. V usage is TRBV6-1 and J usage is TRBJ1-6; D gene uncertain. The CDR3 loop spans 13 amino acids. Germline CDR1 and CDR2: MNHNS and SASEGT. V was trimmed by 4 bases and J by 8 bases, leaving 9 bases between them. The DNA for the CDR3 is TGTGCCAGCAGTGGTAAAGTGGATTCACCCCTCCACTTT. Protein sequence: CASSGKVDSPLHF.

This chain uses TRBV20-1 with TRBJ2-3, with D unresolved. The CDR3 is 13 amino acids. V shed 8 bases and J shed 2 bases, with 14 bases lying between them. The germline V gene encodes CDR1 DFQATT and CDR2 SNEGSKA (reference sequence). CDR3 nucleotide sequence: TGCAGTCCGTTGGGCTCCTTCACAGATACGCAGTATTTT. It codes for CSPLGSFTDTQYF.

This clonotype was found a few times. The chain employs TRBV7-8 and TRBJ2-7; a possible D gene is TRBD1 (5 bases). V was trimmed by 5 bases and J by 1 base, leaving 6 bases between them. Germline V gene lookup returns CDR1 SGHVS and CDR2 FQNEAQ. The CDR3 runs to 12 residues. CDR3 coding DNA: TGTGCCAGCAGCCGACAGTCCTACGAGCAGTACTTC. It codes for CASSRQSYEQYF.

CDR3 in amino acids: CSAQGTGDEQYF. The CDR3 coding sequence is TGCAGTGCTCAAGGGACAGGGGACGAGCAGTACTTC. The V call is TRBV20-1, the J call TRBJ2-7, with TRBD1 identical over 10 bases. The junction had 3 bases not matched to a gene; V was cut back by 5 bases and J by 5 bases. CDR1 and CDR2 from the germline V gene are DFQATT and SNEGSKA (reference sequence). This CDR3 region has 12 residues.

The chain combines TRBV7-2 with TRBJ2-4; D is unresolved. The CDR3 is made up of 14 amino acids. Germline CDR1 and CDR2: SGHTA and FQGNSA. V was clipped by 1 base and J by 1 base, with 5 bases between them. CDR3 nucleotides: TGTGCCAGCAGCTTAGTTTCGGCCAAAAACATTCAGTACTTC. Translating gives CASSLVSAKNIQYF.

V gene TRBV21-1 combines with J gene TRBJ2-1; the D call TRBD2 from the table was never checked on the DNA. TRBV21-1 has pseudogene status. The CDR3 is 15 residues long. The CDR3 protein is CASSASGRAYNEQFF. The CDR3 DNA is TGTGCCAGCAGCGCGAGCGGGAGGGCCTACAATGAGCAGTTCTTC.

V gene TRBV12-3 or TRBV12-4 combines with J gene TRBJ2-7, with 7 positions matching TRBD1. The CDR3 has 13 amino acids. V was pared by 6 bases and J by 3 bases, with 5 bases of the junction left unmatched. Written as DNA, the CDR3 is TGTGCCAGCAGCCTCGACAGGGACTACGAGCAGTACTTC. As protein: CASSLDRDYEQYF.

Relative to its sample, this clonotype is medium-sized. J is TRBJ2-5 and V is TRBV5-8, with 7 positions matching TRBD1. CDR3 length: 15 residues. With V trimmed by 4 bases and J by 0 bases, 6 bases remained unmatched. Germline V gene data show CDR1 as SGHTS and CDR2 as YDEGEE. The CDR3 sequence is CASSPGQADQETQYF. The CDR3 DNA reads TGTGCCAGCAGCCCAGGACAGGCTGACCAAGAGACCCAGTACTTC. The full variable domain, rest sourced from reference TRBV5-8 and TRBJ2-5, is EAGVTQSPTHLIKTRGQQATLRCSPISGHTSVYWYQQALGLGLQFLLWYDEGEERNRGNFPPRFSGRQFPNYSSELNVNALELEDSALYLCASSPGQADQETQYFGPGTRLLVL.

This clonotype turned up a few times. This chain connects TRBV6-1 to TRBJ2-5, with 14 positions matching TRBD2. Germline CDR1 reads MNHNS; CDR2 reads SASEGT. Trimming took 6 bases from V and 5 from J; bases not matched to a gene: 8. This CDR3 is built from 16 residues. The CDR3 DNA follows: TGTGCCAGCAGCGGACTAGCGGGGGGTATGAGGGAGACCCAGTACTTC. Protein sequence: CASSGLAGGMRETQYF.

There are a few counts of this clonotype. The chain employs TRBV4-1 and TRBJ1-2; TRBD1 matches 8 bases. Germline V gene data show CDR1 as MGHRA and CDR2 as YSYEKL. The CDR3 totals 16 residues. Trimming cost V 2 bases and J 2 bases; bases outside gene matches: 7. The CDR3 region is CASSQPRQGINYGYTF. The CDR3 region has the DNA TGCGCCAGCAGCCAACCCAGACAGGGGATCAACTATGGCTACACCTTC.

The chain recombines TRBV6-9 with TRBJ1-1; 9 bases are a match to TRBD1. Germline V gene data show CDR1 as MNHGY and CDR2 as SVAAGI. CDR3 size: 17 residues. With 6 bases clipped from V and 1 base from J, the junction kept 12 bases outside the gene matches. CDR3 nucleotide sequence: TGTGCCAGCAGATCTCACAGGGGGCGCTGTAGGAACACTGAAGCTTTCTTT. This gives the protein CASRSHRGRCRNTEAFF.

A single count supports this clonotype. The V and J genes are TRBV6-1 and TRBJ2-1; TRBD2 matches 8 bases. Germline-derived CDR1 and CDR2 are MNHNS and SASEGT. The CDR3 sequence is 15 residues long. V lost 6 bases to trimming and J lost 0 bases; unmatched junction nucleotides: 4. CDR3 in DNA: TGTGCCAGCAGCTATAGCGGGAACTCCTACAATGAGCAGTTCTTC. Encoded protein: CASSYSGNSYNEQFF.

This clonotype is judged large. The chain couples TRBV6-1 to TRBJ1-2; D is perhaps TRBD1 (6 bases). Germline CDR1 reads MNHNS; CDR2 reads SASEGT. CDR3 size: 14 residues. V lost 8 bases to trimming and J lost 4 bases, with 17 bases between them. The CDR3 loop is CASGLDRSPYGYTF. The CDR3 region has the DNA TGTGCCAGCGGCCTCGACAGGTCCCCCTATGGCTACACCTTC.

In this sample, this clonotype turned up a few times. CDR3 residues: CSAILQPNTEAFF. As DNA, the CDR3 is TGCAGTGCTATTTTGCAGCCGAACACTGAAGCTTTCTTT. The chain combines TRBV20-1 with TRBJ1-1; D is unresolved. The CDR3 is 13 amino acids. Germline V gene data show CDR1 as DFQATT and CDR2 as SNEGSKA (reference sequence). The germline V and J ends were trimmed by 4 bases and 1 base, with 10 bases remaining between them.

V and J are TRBV20-1 and TRBJ2-3; D perhaps matches TRBD2 (6 bases). Germline assignment: CDR1 DFQATT and CDR2 SNEGSKA (reference sequence). The CDR3 spans 13 residues. The V end lost 6 bases, the J end lost 4 bases, and 14 bases lay between the germline ends. In DNA, the CDR3 is TGCAGTGCCTTGGAGAGGGAGGCAGATACGCAGTATTTT. Its protein is CSALEREADTQYF.

The chain joins TRBV20-1 to TRBJ2-3, with D possibly being TRBD2 (6 bases). V was clipped by 1 base and J by 1 base, with 12 bases between them. Germline values: CDR1 DFQATT, CDR2 SNEGSKA (reference sequence). The CDR3 has 15 residues. CDR3 region: CSARAPGLGTDTQYF. CDR3 nucleotide sequence: TGCAGTGCTAGAGCCCCGGGACTTGGCACAGATACGCAGTATTTT.

This chain joins TRBV27 and TRBJ2-3, with D unclear. V lost 2 bases and J lost 4, with 10 bases in between. CDR3 length: 14 amino acids. CDR1 and CDR2 (germline): MNHEY, SMNVEV (reference sequence). CDR3 DNA: TGTGCCAGCAGTTTAGGGCCCTTCGCAGATACGCAGTATTTT. This sequence encodes CASSLGPFADTQYF.

Only a few counts were recorded for this clonotype. This sequence joins TRBV27 and TRBJ2-3; D is undetermined. The CDR3 length is 13 residues. Trimming cost V 5 bases and J 2 bases, with 8 bases left between them. The germline V gene encodes CDR1 MNHEY and CDR2 SMNVEV (reference sequence). The CDR3 region has the DNA TGTGCCAGCAGTCACACCTTCACAGATACGCAGTATTTT. Its translation is CASSHTFTDTQYF.